The 18 T cell receptor beta chains given below trace back to one sample, sequenced in a study of T-cell reconstitution after alpha-beta-depleted transplantation in children. The TCRbeta library incorporated unique molecular identifiers. One entry per CDR3 protein, called by TCRdb with MiXCR from the PCR reads. The sample contains fewer than 90,000 distinct CDR3 sequences, approximately 7.3% of which appear only once. The sample was PBMCs from the stem cell graft donor, taken from the stem cell graft. These receptors were obtained from a human donor who donated a stem cell graft to a child with acute lymphoblastic leukemia.

In this sample, this clonotype turned up many times. This rearrangement joins TRBV5-1 to TRBJ2-1, with D maybe TRBD1 (6 bases). The V gene's germline CDR1 is SGHRS and CDR2 YFSETQ. CDR3 size: 16 residues. The germline V and J ends were trimmed by 1 base and 0 bases, with 11 bases remaining between them. CDR3 sequence: CASSLNEQGSYNEQFF. Here the CDR3 DNA reads TGCGCCAGCAGCTTGAACGAACAGGGCTCCTACAATGAGCAGTTCTTC.

The sample holds many counts of this clonotype. The chain uses TRBV24-1 and TRBJ2-1; TRBD1 is a possible D gene (5 bases). The germline CDR1 and CDR2 sequences are KGHDR and SFDVKD. The CDR3 runs to 14 residues. Trimming stripped 0 bases from V and 10 bases from J, with 12 bases between. The CDR3 nucleotides are TGTGCCACCAGTGATTTGCACCCCAGGGCAGAGCAGTTCTTC. This encodes CATSDLHPRAEQFF.

The rearrangement links TRBV6-5 to TRBJ1-1, with D perhaps TRBD1 (5 bases). The CDR3 is 14 amino acids. V was pared by 2 bases and J by 6 bases, with 13 bases between. Germline assignment: CDR1 MNHEY and CDR2 SVGAGI. This CDR3 is CASSYGQRVAEAFF. CDR3 in DNA: TGTGCCAGCAGTTACGGACAAAGGGTGGCTGAAGCTTTCTTT.

This clonotype has just a few counts. V is TRBV5-5 and J is TRBJ1-4; D ambiguous. This CDR3 is built from 15 residues. V lost 2 bases, J lost 0 bases, and 8 bases lay in between. Per germline, CDR1 SGHKS and CDR2 YYEKEE (reference sequence). DNA for the CDR3: TGTGCCAGCAGCTTTGGCGGCTCAACTAATGAAAAACTGTTTTTT. As protein: CASSFGGSTNEKLFF.

This chain links TRBV5-6 with TRBJ1-1, with TRBD1 as a possible D gene (5 bases). The CDR3 extends over 14 amino acids. CDR1 and CDR2 from the germline V gene are SGHDT and YYEEEE. Trimming removed 0 bases from V and 2 bases from J, with 8 bases in between. The CDR3 bases are TGTGCCAGCAGCTTGGAACGGACAAACACTGAAGCTTTCTTT. Translating gives CASSLERTNTEAFF.

This clonotype was recorded at least ten times. The rearrangement links TRBV7-3 to TRBJ1-1, with unresolved D. Per the germline V gene, CDR1 is SGHTA and CDR2 is FQGTGA. CDR3 size: 15 residues. Trimming took 5 bases from V and 6 from J, leaving 19 bases between them. DNA of the CDR3: TGTGCCAGCAGCCTCGGGCTAGGGATAGTATCTGAAGCTTTCTTT. This gives the protein CASSLGLGIVSEAFF.

This chain joins TRBV29-1 and TRBJ1-1, with D possibly matching TRBD1 (5 bases). The germline gives CDR1 SQVTM, CDR2 ANQGSEA. This CDR3 is 14 amino acids long. Trimming left V 4 bases short and J 1 base short, with 13 bases between. In DNA form, the CDR3 reads TGCAGCGTTGCTCCCGGGGGGGAGAACACTGAAGCTTTCTTT. Encoded protein: CSVAPGGENTEAFF.

The table lists this clonotype with many counts. The V and J genes are TRBV7-6 and TRBJ2-7; the match to TRBD2 covers 9 bases. The ends lost 0 bases at V and 7 bases at J; junction bases unmatched: 7. CDR3 size: 15 residues. Looked up from germline, CDR1 is SGHVS and CDR2 is FNYEAQ. The CDR3 DNA reads as TGTGCCAGCAGCTTAGCTGGCGGGGGGGCAATTGAGCAGTACTTC. Amino acids: CASSLAGGGAIEQYF.

This clonotype was seen many times. The chain links TRBV20-1 to TRBJ1-5; possible D gene TRBD1, 5 bases. Trimming cost V 6 bases and J 7 bases, with 16 bases left between them. The CDR3 loop spans 13 amino acids. Per germline, CDR1 DFQATT and CDR2 SNEGSKA (reference sequence). The CDR3 sequence is CSADPQGDQPQHF. In DNA form, the CDR3 reads TGCAGTGCGGATCCCCAAGGGGACCAGCCCCAGCATTTT.

This clonotype was seen at least ten times. V gene TRBV9 combines with J gene TRBJ2-7, with D hard to call. Trimming left V 4 bases short and J 0 bases short, with 20 bases between. The CDR3 spans 17 residues. Germline V CDR1 and CDR2: SGDLS, YYNGEE. Written as DNA, the CDR3 is TGTGCCAGCAGCCCCGGCGGTCAGGTGGGCCTCTCCTACGAGCAGTACTTC. It specifies CASSPGGQVGLSYEQYF.

This clonotype was observed at least ten times. The genes are TRBV7-8 and TRBJ1-5, with D tentatively TRBD1 (6 bases). V was trimmed by 1 base and J by 0 bases, leaving 19 bases between them. CDR3 length: 19 amino acids. Looked up from germline, CDR1 is SGHVS and CDR2 is FQNEAQ. As DNA, the CDR3 is TGTGCCAGCAGCTTAGAGGCCTGGGGGGGCTATAATAGCAATCAGCCCCAGCATTTT. As protein: CASSLEAWGGYNSNQPQHF.

This clonotype was recorded at least ten times. This chain joins TRBV10-3 and TRBJ2-1; D uncertain. The CDR3 sequence is 17 residues long. The germline V gene has CDR1 ENHRY and CDR2 SYGVKD. V lost 8 bases, J lost 0 bases, and 20 bases lay in between. The CDR3 reads CAIRQSKGNSSYNEQFF. CDR3 DNA sequence: TGTGCCATCCGCCAATCGAAGGGAAACAGCTCCTACAATGAGCAGTTCTTC.

This clonotype has more than one count but fewer than ten. CDR3 nucleotide sequence: TGCGCCAGCAGCCAAGGTGGCACAGGGAGGAGGGGTGAAGCTTTCTTT. Translation: CASSQGGTGRRGEAFF. V and J are TRBV4-3 and TRBJ1-1; maybe TRBD1 (6 bases). The CDR3 is 16 amino acids. Germline CDR1 and CDR2: LGHNA and YSLEER. The V end lost 1 base, the J end lost 7 bases, and 19 bases lay between the germline ends.

This clonotype was observed at least ten times. The rearrangement uses TRBV4-3 and TRBJ2-7, with 7 bases matching TRBD1. The CDR3 spans 14 residues. V shed 4 bases and J 2 bases; nucleotides not matched to a gene: 5. The germline CDR1 and CDR2 sequences are LGHNA and YSLEER. CDR3 bases: TGCGCCAGCAGCCCCGGGACAGCTGCCTACGAGCAGTACTTC. Residues: CASSPGTAAYEQYF.

V is TRBV5-1 and J is TRBJ1-1; TRBD1 agrees at 8 bases. CDR1 is SGHRS and CDR2 is YFSETQ in the germline V gene. The CDR3 has 15 amino acids. V was pared by 4 bases and J by 7 bases, with 12 bases of the junction left unmatched. CDR3 nucleotide sequence: TGCGCCAGCAGCCCGGATAGACAGGGGTACGGTGAAGCTTTCTTT. As protein: CASSPDRQGYGEAFF.

The CDR3 nucleotides read TGTGCCAGCATTACGGGCGAGGGCCGGTACAATGAGCAGTTCTTC. Translation: CASITGEGRYNEQFF. The chain recombines TRBV6-5 with TRBJ2-1, with a possible D match to TRBD2 (5 bases). Trimming pared 7 bases from V and 4 bases from J, leaving 17 bases between. The CDR3 sequence is 15 residues long. Germline V gene lookup returns CDR1 MNHEY and CDR2 SVGAGI.

This clonotype was observed once. This sequence joins TRBV5-5 and TRBJ2-1; 9 bases align to TRBD2. Germline-derived CDR1 and CDR2 are SGHKS and YYEKEE (reference sequence). This CDR3 is 14 amino acids long. Trimming at V came to 1 base and at J to 9 bases, leaving 5 bases not matched to a gene. CDR3 region: CASSLWREGTEQFF. The CDR3 nucleotides read TGTGCCAGCAGCTTGTGGCGGGAGGGCACTGAGCAGTTCTTC.

At least ten counts were recorded for this clonotype. The CDR3 coding sequence is TGCAGTGCTAGGCCGGGACAGGGAGGACTAGCTTTCTTT. It is translated as CSARPGQGGLAFF. The genes are TRBV20-1 and TRBJ1-1; 9 positions match TRBD1. The CDR3 spans 13 residues. Germline V gene data show CDR1 as DFQATT and CDR2 as SNEGSKA (reference sequence). Germline trimming cut 3 bases from V and 10 bases from J; bases unmatched to any gene: 9.